This TCR delta chain was sequenced for a study of gammadelta T cells in human blood (dated by TCRdb to the early 2020s). Based on its abundance in the sample, this clone is medium-sized (0.01 to 0.1%). There is no known antigen for this receptor. Base-call qualities are not available, and no considerably larger clone is one nucleotide away. The method behind the library was RT-PCR. Sequencing was carried out with an Illumina MiSeq. TCRdb reprocessed the public reads with the caller CATT; rows with the same DNA were merged afterwards. In this sample the table shows more than 1,000 delta-chain clones, approximately 28% of which occur a single time. The ten biggest clones cover around 10% of the sample. Study-level results and caveats: In the study, polyclonal expansion of innate gamma-delta T cells immediately after birth was reported to appear to be driven by microbial exposure.

The germline V gene gives CDR1 as TSWWSYY and CDR2 as QGS. At the junction V is shortened by 3 bases and J by 11 bases; bases outside the gene matches: 14. The CDR3, from cysteine to phenylalanine, totals 15 residues. Only CDR3 DNA is held: 45 bases, read in frame from base 1. The receptor comes from a human fetus. Sequences were obtained from non-Vgamma9Vdelta2 gamma-delta T cells from fetal blood. The sequence is built from TRDV1 and TRDJ1, with 8 bases in between that match TRDD3. The nucleotide sequence is TGTGCTCTTGGGGACAACGGATTGGGGGATTTAAGCCTCATCTTT. It specifies CALGDNGLGDLSLIF.